Below, 18 T cell receptor beta chains from the same sample are listed, as sequenced in a study of cytomegalovirus exposure and HLA in healthy donors. The PCR had 60 Vbeta and 13 Jbeta primers. The repertoire was sequenced with immunoSEQ multiplex PCR; TCRdb's copy has only in-frame clones and lacks some. This table holds around 99,000 clones, more than 65% found once. Sequenced input: PBMCs. Source of these receptors: a male donor in good health and CMV-seronegative.

V and J are TRBV4-1 and TRBJ1-5, with 7 bases fitting TRBD1. Germline CDR1 MGHRA, CDR2 YSYEKL. V shed 2 bases, J shed 0 bases, and the junction held 7 bases outside the gene matches. The CDR3 is made up of 17 amino acids. The CDR3 sequence: CASSQPGTDNSNQPQHF. The CDR3 DNA reads as TGCGCCAGCAGCCAACCCGGGACAGACAATAGCAATCAGCCCCAGCATTTT.

The gene calls are TRBV27 and TRBJ1-2; D possibly corresponds to TRBD1 (6 bases). Germline lookup yields CDR1 MNHEY and CDR2 SMNVEV (reference sequence). V lost 4 bases to trimming and J lost 4 bases, with 16 bases between them. The CDR3 has 15 residues. The DNA of the CDR3 is TGTGCCAGCAGTTCTGAGATAGGGGGTAGCTATGGCTACACCTTC. Translated, it gives CASSSEIGGSYGYTF.

J is TRBJ2-1 and V is TRBV4-2; 15 bases are a match to TRBD2. Germline V gene sequence: CDR1 LGHNA, CDR2 YNFKEQ. After removal of 4 bases from V and 7 bases from J, the junction contained 8 bases not matched to a gene. This CDR3 is built from 17 residues. The CDR3 coding sequence is TGTGCCAGCAGCCTAAGGACTAGCGGGAGGGGTAGGAATGAGCAGTTCTTC. Its translation is CASSLRTSGRGRNEQFF.

This chain joins TRBV5-4 and TRBJ1-2; TRBD1 might be the D (5 bases). V lost 4 bases to trimming and J lost 5 bases, with 21 bases between them. The CDR3 consists of 16 residues. In germline, CDR1 is SGHNT, CDR2 YYREEE (reference sequence). The CDR3 DNA reads as TGTGCCAGCAGCGCCCTCCGGGAGGGGTCGAGGTATGGCTACACCTTC. It is translated as CASSALREGSRYGYTF.

The gene calls are TRBV7-9 and TRBJ1-2; D is unresolved. V was trimmed by 5 bases and J by 0 bases, leaving 10 bases between them. The germline gives CDR1 SEHNR, CDR2 FQNEAQ (reference sequence). The length of the CDR3 is 14 residues. The CDR3 DNA reads as TGTGCCAGCAGCCCTATACTTCCTAACTATGGCTACACCTTC. Translating it yields CASSPILPNYGYTF.

Remarks on this clone: Mismatch with germline at one junction end may stem from a read error. V gene TRBV4-2 combines with J gene TRBJ2-3, with D possibly matching TRBD2 (6 bases). Germline V gives CDR1 LGHNA, CDR2 YNFKEQ. The CDR3 has 16 amino acids. CDR3 region: CASRTTGLPSIDTQYF. The CDR3 DNA reads as TGTGCCAGCAGAACCACGGGACTCCCTAGCATAGATACGCAGTATTTT.

Remarks on this clone: The sample has other DNA sequences that encode this CDR3 too. CDR3 protein: CSVESGGRDYEQYF. Here the CDR3 DNA reads TGCAGCGTTGAATCGGGGGGTAGGGACTACGAGCAGTACTTC. The rearrangement links TRBV29-1 to TRBJ2-7; 7 bases fit TRBD2. V lost 2 bases to trimming and J lost 3 bases; unmatched junction nucleotides: 7. This CDR3 contains 14 residues. In germline, CDR1 is SQVTM, CDR2 ANQGSEA.

This chain links TRBV2 with TRBJ2-1; 11 bases map to TRBD1. The CDR3 is made up of 15 amino acids. V shed 6 bases and J 1 base; nucleotides not matched to a gene: 2. CDR1 and CDR2 (germline): SNHLY, FYNNEI. CDR3 nucleotide sequence: TGTGCCAGCAGAGGGGACAGGGGGTCCTACAATGAGCAGTTCTTC. This gives the protein CASRGDRGSYNEQFF.

This clone was observed a single time. The genes are TRBV4-1 and TRBJ1-2, with 10 positions matching TRBD1. The CDR3 sequence is 18 residues long. J was trimmed by 4 bases and V by 4 bases; bases with no gene match: 15. The germline V gene encodes CDR1 MGHRA and CDR2 YSYEKL. The CDR3 bases are TGCGCCAGCAGCCGCCGATCCGGGACAGGGGACTCATTCTATGGCTACACCTTC. It is translated as CASSRRSGTGDSFYGYTF.

The V gene is TRBV6-1, the J gene TRBJ2-2; D is ambiguous. The CDR3 runs 14 residues. V was cut by 10 bases and J by 6 bases, with 18 bases left in between. CDR1 is MNHNS, CDR2 SASEGT, per germline. As DNA, the CDR3 is TGTGCCACCCCAGCGAAAGCGTTTCCCGGGGAGCTGTTTTTT. Translation: CATPAKAFPGELFF.

This chain joins TRBV5-1 and TRBJ2-1, with TRBD2 identical over 9 bases. Germline CDR1 SGHRS, CDR2 YFSETQ. V dropped 2 bases and J dropped 3; count of bases not matched to a gene: 3. The CDR3 is 15 amino acids. For the CDR3, the DNA is TGCGCCAGCAGCTTTAGCGGGAGCGACTACAATGAGCAGTTCTTC. It encodes CASSFSGSDYNEQFF.

The chain combines TRBV27 with TRBJ2-3; 10 nucleotides line up with TRBD2. This CDR3 spans 17 amino acids. V dropped 5 bases and J dropped 0; count of bases not matched to a gene: 8. Per germline, CDR1 MNHEY and CDR2 SMNVEV (reference sequence). The CDR3: CASSRPGLAQSTDTQYF. The CDR3 DNA reads TGTGCCAGCAGTCGCCCGGGACTAGCGCAAAGCACAGATACGCAGTATTTT.

The CDR3 DNA is TGCGCCAGCAACGCCGGGACTAGCGGGAGAGAGACCCAGTACTTC. Protein product: CASNAGTSGRETQYF. This rearrangement joins TRBV5-1 to TRBJ2-5; 14 positions match TRBD2. The CDR3 loop spans 15 amino acids. The germline V gene has CDR1 SGHRS and CDR2 YFSETQ. The J segment lost 4 bases and the V segment lost 6 bases, leaving 5 bases of the junction unmatched.

The V gene is TRBV9, the J gene TRBJ2-1; 10 bases are shared with TRBD2. The V and J ends lost 4 bases and 7 bases, in that order; junction bases with no gene match: 11. The CDR3 covers 16 residues. Per germline, CDR1 SGDLS and CDR2 YYNGEE. The CDR3 region has the DNA TGTGCCAGCAGCCCGCGCCAGGGACTAGCGACTAATGAGCAGTTCTTC. This sequence encodes CASSPRQGLATNEQFF.

This chain joins TRBV30 and TRBJ1-1; D may be TRBD1 (6 bases). Deletions cut 6 bases from V and 0 bases from J, with 11 bases between. The germline V gene has CDR1 GTSNPN and CDR2 SVGIG (reference sequence). The CDR3 has 13 residues. The CDR3 sequence is CACNRDMNTEAFF. The CDR3 nucleotides are TGTGCCTGCAACCGGGACATGAACACTGAAGCTTTCTTT.

The chain combines TRBV6-1 with TRBJ2-7; TRBD1 matches at 7 bases. The CDR3 spans 17 residues. Germline lookup yields CDR1 MNHNS and CDR2 SASEGT. V trimming: 4 bases; J trimming: 3 bases; junction bases outside the gene matches: 15. CDR3: CASSGLGVRDSLYEQYF. The CDR3 nucleotides read TGTGCCAGCAGTGGACTCGGAGTCCGGGACAGCCTCTACGAGCAGTACTTC.

V and J are TRBV19 and TRBJ2-1, with D tentatively TRBD2 (6 bases). This CDR3 is 15 amino acids long. The V gene's germline CDR1 is LNHDA and CDR2 SQIVND (reference sequence). The V and J ends lost 4 bases and 5 bases respectively, with 15 bases between them. CDR3 loop: CASSTRLDFHNEQFF. As DNA, the CDR3 is TGTGCCAGTAGTACCCGACTAGATTTCCACAATGAGCAGTTCTTC.

The chain recombines TRBV6-5 with TRBJ2-5; tentatively, D is TRBD1 (7 bases). Germline V gene sequence: CDR1 MNHEY, CDR2 SVGAGI. There are 13 residues in the CDR3. The V and J ends lost 6 bases and 7 bases respectively, with 15 bases between them. CDR3 DNA: TGTGCCAGCAGCCCAGGGGGGATGAGGACCCAGTACTTC. Translating it yields CASSPGGMRTQYF.